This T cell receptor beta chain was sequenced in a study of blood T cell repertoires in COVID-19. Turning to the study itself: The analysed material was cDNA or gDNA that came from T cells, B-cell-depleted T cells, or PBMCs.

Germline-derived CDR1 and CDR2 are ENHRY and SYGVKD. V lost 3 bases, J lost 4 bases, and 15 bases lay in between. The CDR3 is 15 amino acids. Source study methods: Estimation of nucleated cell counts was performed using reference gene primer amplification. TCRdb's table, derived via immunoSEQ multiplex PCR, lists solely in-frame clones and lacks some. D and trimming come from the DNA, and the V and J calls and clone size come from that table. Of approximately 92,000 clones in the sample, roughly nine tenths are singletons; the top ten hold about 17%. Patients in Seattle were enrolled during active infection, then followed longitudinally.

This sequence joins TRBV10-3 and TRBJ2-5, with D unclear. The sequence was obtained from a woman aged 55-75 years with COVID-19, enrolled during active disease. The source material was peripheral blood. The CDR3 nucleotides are TGTGCCATCAGTGATGGTGAGGTCAGCGTAGAGACCCAGTACTTC. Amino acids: CAISDGEVSVETQYF.